Included here is one T cell receptor beta chain sequence, with context. This sample was taken from a study of blood T cell repertoires in COVID-19. The method was immunoSEQ multiplex PCR; TCRdb's version includes in-frame clones alone and lacks a portion of them. This table has 400,000 to 450,000 clones, approximately 90% appearing once. Sequencing used peripheral blood. This receptor was identified in a man aged 18-30 years with COVID-19, enrolled during active disease.

The CDR3 loop is CASSYSRLVRNEQFF. As DNA, the CDR3 is TGTGCCAGCAGTTACTCGAGACTAGTCCGGAATGAGCAGTTCTTC. The rearrangement joins TRBV6-5 to TRBJ2-1; perhaps TRBD2 as D (6 bases). The CDR3 length is 15 residues. The germline gives CDR1 MNHEY, CDR2 SVGAGI. Trimming took 0 bases from V and 7 from J, leaving 13 bases between them.